This T cell receptor beta chain was recovered during a study of shared clonotypes between healthy human individuals. The study, taken as a whole, reports: Researchers sampled only blood; tissue repertoires likely differ. Generation of non-shared clonotypes was less probable than generation of clonotypes shared by all four donors.

This clone is a singleton in its sample. Its antigen is not identified. Germline trimming cut 2 bases from V and 3 bases from J; bases unmatched to any gene: 4. Germline V gene data show CDR1 as SEHNR and CDR2 as FQNEAQ (reference sequence). This CDR3 comprises 15 residues. The test was conducted at deep level. Libraries were prepared by immunoSEQ multiplex PCR; TCRdb keeps only in-frame clonotypes and omits some of them. The sample shows over 850,000 clones, approximately 80% of them seen only once. Every one of the donors was a Caucasian adult that lived in Nashville, Tennessee. This clonotype was obtained from a man aged 18 to 29 in good health. Some clones in this sample may be carry-over from other donors' samples. The sample taken for sequencing was memory CD4+ T cells from PBMCs. Subset indicated: CD45RA-negative fraction. The chain carries TRBV7-9 and TRBJ2-5; 9 bases fit TRBD1. CDR3 in DNA: TGTGCCAGCAGCTTAACGACAGGGGGGAAAGAGACCCAGTACTTC. It is translated as CASSLTTGGKETQYF.